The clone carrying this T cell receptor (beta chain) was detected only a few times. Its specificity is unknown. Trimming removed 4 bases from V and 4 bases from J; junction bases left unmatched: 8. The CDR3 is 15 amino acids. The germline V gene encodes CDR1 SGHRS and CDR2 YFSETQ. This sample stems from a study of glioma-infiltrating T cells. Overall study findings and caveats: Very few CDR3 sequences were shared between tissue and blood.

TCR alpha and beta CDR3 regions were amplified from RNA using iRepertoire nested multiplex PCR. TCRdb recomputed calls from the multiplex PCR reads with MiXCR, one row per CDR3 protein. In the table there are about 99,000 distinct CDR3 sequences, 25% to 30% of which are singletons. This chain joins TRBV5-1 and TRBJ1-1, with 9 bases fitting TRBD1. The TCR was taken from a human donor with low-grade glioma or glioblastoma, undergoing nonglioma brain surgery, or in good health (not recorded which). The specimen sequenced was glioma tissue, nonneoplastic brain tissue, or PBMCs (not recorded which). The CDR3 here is CASSTGQGQSTEAFF. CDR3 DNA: TGCGCCAGCAGCACTGGACAGGGGCAATCCACTGAAGCTTTCTTT.